The present T cell receptor beta chain was sequenced within a study of molecular identifiers for immune sequencing clone quantification. Germline CDR1 and CDR2: SEHNR and FQNEAQ (reference sequence). The CDR3 is made up of 14 amino acids. Sorted cell numbers of roughly 20,000 to 1,100,000, with 10%, 30% or 50% RNA, served as input for naive CD8 libraries. Making the bulk TCR libraries relied on previously described methods and listed TCR primers. TCRdb independently ran MiXCR on the PCR reads; one entry per CDR3 protein. The table has about half a million distinct CDR3 sequences, roughly 24% seen once. Notes on this clonotype: Its antigen remains unknown. The junction and the germline gene differ at one end; a read error may be behind it.

Broader study findings: Some 970,000 naive cells reportedly did not prevent detection of spiked Jurkat TCR RNA from one cell.

The sequence derives from a human donor in good health. Some libraries in this study had Jurkat cell RNA spiked in. The sequenced material came from naive CD8+ T cells from blood, with Jurkat cell RNA spiked in. Subset in this sample: FACS-sorted CD8+CD4-CCR7+CD45RA+ naive T cells. V usage is TRBV7-9 and J usage is TRBJ1-5, with 8 bases fitting TRBD1. CDR3: CASSLGTGLQLQHF. CDR3 sequence (DNA): TGTGCCAGCAGCTTGGGGACAGGACTTCAGCTCCAGCATTTT. The full variable domain, completed using reference TRBV7-9 and TRBJ1-5, is DTGVSQNPRHKITKRGQNVTFRCDPISEHNRLYWYRQTLGQGPEFLTYFQNEAQLEKSRLLSDRFSAERPKGSFSTLEIQRTEQGDSAMYLCASSLGTGLQLQHFGDGTRLSIL.